Listed below are T cell receptor beta chains from one sample, sequenced in a study of blood T cell repertoires in COVID-19. Only in-frame clones appear in the TCRdb table, and some are missing; sequencing was by immunoSEQ multiplex PCR. This sample yields 180,000 or so clones, of which around 85% are seen a single time; under 3.5% belongs to the top ten. Sequenced material: peripheral blood. These receptors were taken from a man in his 60s with acute or convalescent COVID-19. Each CDR3 is given with its conserved first and last residue. Fields, in order: V gene, clone size, J gene, D gene, CDR3 protein, CDR3 DNA. A D gene is named only where the DNA matches it firmly. Expanded clones are given a class, and other clones once, few, many or no size at all.

TRBV2	-	TRBJ1-4	-	CASNLQYNEKLFF	TGTGCCAGCAACCTCCAGTATAATGAAAAACTGTTTTTT
TRBV3-1/TRBV3-2	-	TRBJ2-7	TRBD1	CASSADRDRNEQYF	TGTGCCAGCAGCGCGGACAGGGATCGGAACGAGCAGTACTTC
TRBV7-9	-	TRBJ1-2	-	CASSLDGRDYGYGYTF	TGTGCCAGCAGCTTAGACGGACGGGACTATGGCTATGGCTACACCTTC
TRBV27	-	TRBJ2-2	-	CASSLSISLGAGELFF	TGTGCCAGCAGTTTATCGATTTCCCTAGGGGCCGGGGAGCTGTTTTTT
TRBV10-3	-	TRBJ2-7	TRBD2	CAISGTSGSWRYF	TGTGCCATCAGTGGGACTAGCGGGAGTTGGAGGTACTTC
TRBV23-1	-	TRBJ2-3	TRBD2	CASSQSGLGGSSADTQYF	TGCGCCAGCAGTCAATCGGGGTTAGGCGGGAGTAGCGCAGATACGCAGTATTTT
TRBV28	-	TRBJ1-5	-	CASSTQGKRQPQHF	TGTGCCAGCAGTACCCAGGGCAAGAGACAGCCCCAGCATTTT
TRBV10-3	-	TRBJ2-7	-	CAISESSEQYF	TGTGCCATCAGTGAGTCGAGTGAGCAGTACTTC
TRBV5-4	once	TRBJ2-5	TRBD2	CASTQGTSGYQETQYF	TGTGCCAGCACCCAAGGGACTAGCGGATACCAAGAGACCCAGTACTTC
TRBV9	-	TRBJ1-2	TRBD1	CASRGTEPKDNYGYTF	TGTGCCAGCCGCGGGACAGAACCCAAGGATAACTATGGCTACACCTTC
TRBV19	-	TRBJ1-5	TRBD1	CASTDGTGGVRPQHF	TGTGCCAGTACCGATGGGACAGGGGGGGTTAGGCCCCAGCATTTT
TRBV28	-	TRBJ1-2	-	CASSFWLFLGQLYGYTF	TGTGCCAGCAGTTTCTGGCTTTTCTTAGGACAGCTCTATGGCTACACCTTC
TRBV19	-	TRBJ1-1	-	CASREPGLPNTEAFF	TGTGCCAGTAGGGAACCAGGGCTACCGAACACTGAAGCTTTCTTT
TRBV19	-	TRBJ1-2	TRBD1	CASSRDSRNYGYTF	TGTGCCAGTAGTCGGGACAGCCGCAACTATGGCTACACCTTC
TRBV19	-	TRBJ1-5	-	CASNFEVANQPQHF	TGTGCCAGTAACTTCGAAGTTGCCAATCAGCCCCAGCATTTT
TRBV28	once	TRBJ2-7	-	CASSSGDGSYEQYF	TGTGCCAGCAGTTCAGGGGACGGCTCCTACGAGCAGTACTTC
TRBV24-1	-	TRBJ2-3	TRBD2	CATSDFTAGGTDTQYF	TGTGCCACCAGTGATTTTACGGCGGGAGGGACAGATACGCAGTATTTT
TRBV7-9	few	TRBJ1-6	-	CASSLIEPRSPLHF	TGTGCCAGCAGCTTAATAGAGCCCAGGTCACCCCTCCACTTT
TRBV27	-	TRBJ2-3	-	CASSLRVSGASTDTQYF	TGTGCCAGCAGTTTAAGGGTTAGCGGAGCTAGCACAGATACGCAGTATTTT
TRBV6-2/TRBV6-3	-	TRBJ2-1	TRBD1	CASSYGGTGGNEQFF	TGTGCCAGCAGTTACGGCGGGACAGGGGGCAATGAGCAGTTCTTC
TRBV19	-	TRBJ1-2	-	CASTLVSPRGYTF	TGTGCCAGTACTCTGGTTTCCCCGAGGGGCTACACCTTC
TRBV18	-	TRBJ2-3	TRBD2	CASLPEREYGTDTQYF	TGTGCCAGTTTACCGGAGCGGGAGTACGGCACAGATACGCAGTATTTT
TRBV28	once	TRBJ1-5	TRBD1	CASSSQGARGNQPQHF	TGTGCCAGCAGTTCCCAGGGGGCGCGAGGCAATCAGCCCCAGCATTTT
TRBV28	-	TRBJ2-2	TRBD1	CASSCRDRGVGELFF	TGTGCCAGCAGTTGCCGGGACAGGGGGGTCGGGGAGCTGTTTTTT
TRBV6-5	few	TRBJ1-3	TRBD1	CASSVTGASGNTIYF	TGTGCCAGCAGCGTGACAGGGGCCTCTGGAAACACCATATATTTT
TRBV6-5	once	TRBJ1-1	TRBD1	CASSYPGGTEAFF	TGTGCCAGCAGTTACCCAGGGGGCACTGAAGCTTTCTTT
TRBV6-5	once	TRBJ1-3	TRBD1	CASTRQGSGNTIYF	TGTGCCAGCACGAGACAGGGATCCGGAAACACCATATATTTT
TRBV19	-	TRBJ2-6	TRBD1	CASSNGQGASGANVLTF	TGTGCCAGTAGTAACGGACAGGGGGCTTCTGGGGCCAACGTCCTGACTTTC
TRBV19	-	TRBJ1-5	-	CASSIRSGVNQPQHF	TGTGCCAGTAGTATACGATCAGGGGTTAATCAGCCCCAGCATTTT
TRBV7-9	-	TRBJ2-7	TRBD2	CASSFEAGLYEQYF	TGTGCCAGCAGCTTCGAAGCGGGACTCTACGAGCAGTACTTC
TRBV19	few	TRBJ1-2	-	CASSISGNYGYTF	TGTGCCAGTAGTATCTCGGGAAACTATGGCTACACCTTC
TRBV19	-	TRBJ1-1	-	CASSPTGGTEAFF	TGTGCCAGTAGTCCTACGGGAGGCACTGAAGCTTTCTTT
TRBV6-2/TRBV6-3	-	TRBJ2-2	-	CASSYRGGPGTGELFF	TGTGCCAGCAGTTACAGAGGAGGGCCCGGGACCGGGGAGCTGTTTTTT